Included here is one TCR beta chain sequence, with context. Profiled with immunoSEQ multiplex PCR; TCRdb holds only in-frame clones, not every one. The sample shows 250,000 to 350,000 clones, roughly nine tenths of them seen only once. CDR3 length: 15 amino acids. Germline CDR1 and CDR2: ENHRY and SYGVKD. V lost 3 bases to trimming and J lost 6 bases; unmatched junction nucleotides: 10. The sample belongs to a study of blood T cell repertoires in COVID-19. Recruits, aged roughly 18 to 100 years, lived in around 24 US areas. The sequence was obtained from a woman aged 25 to 45 who had recovered from COVID-19. This chain joins TRBV10-3 and TRBJ2-7; 8 bases line up with TRBD1. Sequencing was done on a sample of PBMCs or T cells enriched from blood (not recorded which). As DNA, the CDR3 is TGTGCCATCAGTGACCGCGGACAGGGAGAGGGCGAGCAGTACTTC. This gives the protein CAISDRGQGEGEQYF.